The 22 T cell receptor beta chains below come from one sample, sequenced in a study of blood T cell repertoires in COVID-19. TCRdb's copy holds only in-frame clones and misses some; the assay was immunoSEQ multiplex PCR. The sample shows 90,000 or so clones, over 80% of them seen only once. The sequencing sample was made of peripheral blood. The source is a human donor with active COVID-19. The donor label of this sample is uncertain.

The chain combines TRBV7-2 with TRBJ2-3; 7 nucleotides align to TRBD2. The J segment lost 1 base and the V segment lost 5 bases, leaving 6 bases of the junction unmatched. The CDR3 spans 15 residues. CDR1 and CDR2 (germline): SGHTA, FQGNSA. CDR3 coding DNA: TGTGCCAGCAGCGCGATTCGGGGGGGCACAGATACGCAGTATTTT. Translation gives CASSAIRGGTDTQYF.

DNA for the CDR3: TGTGCCAGCTCACCGGGACAGGCTAACTATGGCTACACCTTC. Its protein is CASSPGQANYGYTF. This chain joins TRBV18 and TRBJ1-2; 8 nucleotides align to TRBD1. The V gene's germline CDR1 is KGHSH and CDR2 LQKENI. This CDR3 comprises 14 residues. The ends lost 3 bases at V and 0 bases at J; junction bases unmatched: 0.

The rearrangement links TRBV10-3 to TRBJ1-5; D may be TRBD1 (6 bases). The CDR3 spans 17 residues. V gave up 0 bases and J gave up 7 bases, with 19 bases separating them. Per germline, CDR1 ENHRY and CDR2 SYGVKD. This chain's CDR3 is CAISESRTALIEQPQHF. The CDR3 nucleotides are TGTGCCATCAGTGAGTCAAGGACAGCACTTATAGAGCAGCCCCAGCATTTT.

This chain links TRBV6-6 with TRBJ1-2, with a possible D match to TRBD1 (6 bases). Trimming took off 1 base at V and 4 bases at J, with 16 bases between the two ends. This CDR3 contains 16 residues. CDR1 and CDR2 from the germline V gene are MNHNY and SVGAGI (reference sequence). DNA for the CDR3: TGTGCCAGCAGTTACTGGCAGGGAGGGGGTGGCTATGGCTACACCTTC. Encoded protein: CASSYWQGGGGYGYTF.

V usage is TRBV2 and J usage is TRBJ2-1, with a possible D match to TRBD2 (5 bases). This CDR3 contains 12 residues. With 9 bases removed from V and 5 bases from J, the gap between germline ends came to 11 bases. The germline V gene has CDR1 SNHLY and CDR2 FYNNEI. This CDR3 reads CASAGWNNEQFF. The CDR3 coding sequence is TGTGCCAGTGCGGGCTGGAACAATGAGCAGTTCTTC. The complete variable domain, with remaining parts taken from reference TRBV2 and TRBJ2-1, reads EPEVTQTPSHQVTQMGQEVILRCVPISNHLYFYWYRQILGQKVEFLVSFYNNEISEKSEIFDDQFSVERPDGSNFTLKIRSTKLEDSAMYFCASAGWNNEQFFGPGTRLTVL.

V usage is TRBV6-5 and J usage is TRBJ2-5; 7 bases align to TRBD1. J gave up 1 base and V 11 bases, and 7 bases lay outside the gene matches. This CDR3 has 13 amino acids. Germline-derived CDR1 and CDR2 are MNHEY and SVGAGI. The CDR3: CAVRGPSQETQYF. Here the CDR3 DNA reads TGTGCCGTTAGGGGGCCCAGCCAAGAGACCCAGTACTTC.

The V and J genes are TRBV6-1 and TRBJ2-1; TRBD2 matches at 8 bases. With 1 base clipped from V and 1 base from J, the junction kept 9 bases outside the gene matches. This CDR3 has 18 residues. Germline assignment: CDR1 MNHNS and CDR2 SASEGT. CDR3 sequence: CASSEGPGGGRSYNEQFF. The CDR3 nucleotides read TGTGCCAGCAGTGAAGGCCCCGGCGGGGGGCGGTCCTACAATGAGCAGTTCTTC.

The V gene is TRBV4-3, the J gene TRBJ1-6; D gene unclear. Germline loops: CDR1 LGHNA, CDR2 YSLEER. The CDR3 runs to 16 residues. Between the trimmed V and J ends, which lost 0 bases and 7 bases, there was a span of 13 bases. DNA for the CDR3: TGCGCCAGCAGCCAAGATCGAGGGAACCGCAATTCACCCCTCCACTTT. Residues: CASSQDRGNRNSPLHF.

This sequence joins TRBV25-1 and TRBJ1-3; the D gene is possibly TRBD1 (6 bases). Trimming took off 4 bases at V and 2 bases at J, with 15 bases between the two ends. CDR3 length: 16 amino acids. CDR1 and CDR2 from the germline V gene are MGHDK and SYGVNS. In DNA, the CDR3 is TGTGCCAGCAGTGGGATGACAGGCAGAGCTGGAAACACCATATATTTT. This gives the protein CASSGMTGRAGNTIYF. The whole variable domain, remainder taken from reference TRBV25-1 and TRBJ1-3, is EADIYQTPRYLVIGTGKKITLECSQTMGHDKMYWYQQDPGMELHLIHYSYGVNSTEKGDLSSESTVSRIRTEHFPLTLESARPSHTSQYLCASSGMTGRAGNTIYFGEGSWLTVV.

The chain carries TRBV10-3 and TRBJ1-5; D might be TRBD1 (5 bases). The germline V and J ends were trimmed by 2 bases and 3 bases, with 11 bases remaining between them. The germline CDR1 and CDR2 sequences are ENHRY and SYGVKD. The length of the CDR3 is 15 residues. DNA of the CDR3: TGTGCCATCAGTGAGGGGGCAGCCCTCAATCAGCCCCAGCATTTT. It is translated as CAISEGAALNQPQHF.

This chain connects TRBV25-1 to TRBJ1-6; 9 bases map to TRBD1. Germline V CDR1 and CDR2: MGHDK, SYGVNS. V was clipped by 2 bases and J by 9 bases; unmatched bases: 5. This CDR3 is built from 15 residues. This CDR3 is CASSEPGQGFSPLHF. The CDR3 coding sequence is TGTGCCAGCAGTGAACCGGGACAGGGATTTTCACCCCTCCACTTT.

The chain is built from TRBV29-1 and TRBJ1-3; D is unresolved. Trimming pared 2 bases from V and 0 bases from J, leaving 11 bases between. The CDR3 runs to 15 residues. The germline gives CDR1 SQVTM, CDR2 ANQGSEA. As DNA, the CDR3 is TGCAGCGTTGAACCGGTTGAAGTCTCTGGAAACACCATATATTTT. Translating it yields CSVEPVEVSGNTIYF.

This chain uses TRBV19 with TRBJ2-1, with 7 bases aligning to TRBD1. J was trimmed by 4 bases and V by 7 bases; bases with no gene match: 7. The germline V gene has CDR1 LNHDA and CDR2 SQIVND (reference sequence). CDR3 size: 14 residues. The CDR3 DNA sequence: TGTGCCAGTACCGGGGACAGCACTTACAATGAGCAGTTCTTC. Its translation: CASTGDSTYNEQFF.

The V and J genes are TRBV5-5 and TRBJ2-5, with D maybe TRBD1 (6 bases). Trimming pared 4 bases from V and 1 base from J, leaving 14 bases between. The V gene's germline CDR1 is SGHKS and CDR2 YYEKEE (reference sequence). This CDR3 has 15 residues. The CDR3 nucleotides are TGTGCCAGCAGCCCTGGCGTGGGGGCCCAAGAGACCCAGTACTTC. Translation gives CASSPGVGAQETQYF. The whole variable domain, filled in from reference TRBV5-5 and TRBJ2-5, reads DAGVTQSPTHLIKTRGQQVTLRCSPISGHKSVSWYQQVLGQGPQFIFQYYEKEERGRGNFPDRFSARQFPNYSSELNVNALLLGDSALYLCASSPGVGAQETQYFGPGTRLLVL.

The chain joins TRBV2 to TRBJ2-3; 7 nucleotides line up with TRBD1. In germline, CDR1 is SNHLY, CDR2 FYNNEI. The CDR3 has 19 amino acids. Trimming at V came to 8 bases and at J to 7 bases, leaving 27 bases not matched to a gene. The CDR3: CASGLRGTAPQFGRHTQYF. CDR3 bases: TGTGCCAGCGGCCTCAGGGGGACCGCGCCCCAGTTTGGAAGACATACGCAGTATTTT.

This clone was observed a single time. The V gene is TRBV27, the J gene TRBJ2-7; TRBD2 matches at 11 bases. Unmatched junction bases numbered 4, after V lost 3 bases and J lost 6 bases. Germline lookup yields CDR1 MNHEY and CDR2 SMNVEV (reference sequence). The CDR3 consists of 14 residues. DNA of the CDR3: TGTGCCAGCAGTTTCACTAGCGGGGGCGTCGAGCAGTACTTC. This codes for CASSFTSGGVEQYF.

The CDR3 nucleotides read TGCGCCAGCAGCGGGACTATTGACTCCTACAATGAGCAGTTCTTC. Amino acids: CASSGTIDSYNEQFF. The rearrangement links TRBV5-1 to TRBJ2-1, with 7 bases lining up with TRBD2. CDR3 length: 15 amino acids. The V gene end was trimmed by 4 bases and the J gene end by 0 bases; junction bases not matched to a gene: 4. The germline CDR1 and CDR2 sequences are SGHRS and YFSETQ.

The rearrangement joins TRBV19 to TRBJ2-7; TRBD1 matches 7 bases. The CDR3 runs to 14 residues. V lost 7 bases, J lost 3 bases, and 9 bases stayed unmatched. Germline CDR1 reads LNHDA; CDR2 reads SQIVND (reference sequence). CDR3 sequence reads: CASKVGTGDYEQYF. CDR3 DNA sequence: TGTGCCAGTAAGGTCGGAACAGGGGACTACGAGCAGTACTTC.

CDR3 loop: CASSQVRSSYEQYF. CDR3 nucleotide sequence: TGTGCCAGCAGCCAAGTTAGGAGCTCCTACGAGCAGTACTTC. The chain uses TRBV3-1 (or the pseudogene TRBV3-2) and TRBJ2-7; no definite D call. CDR3 length equals 14 residues. V dropped 1 base and J dropped 0 bases, with 7 bases sitting between them. Germline CDR1 LGHDT, CDR2 YNNKEL (reference sequence).

V gene TRBV18 combines with J gene TRBJ2-2; D may be TRBD1 (6 bases). Looked up from germline, CDR1 is KGHSH and CDR2 is LQKENI. Trimming removed 6 bases at V and 3 bases at J, with 17 bases between. This CDR3 comprises 16 residues. The CDR3 nucleotides are TGTGCCAGCTCGCTCCTACCGGGACAACACACCGGGGAGCTGTTTTTT. Its translation is CASSLLPGQHTGELFF. Supplemented by reference TRBV18 and TRBJ2-2, the full variable domain reads NAGVMQNPRHLVRRRGQEARLRCSPMKGHSHVYWYRQLPEEGLKFMVYLQKENIIDESGMPKERFSAEFPKEGPSILRIQQVVRGDSAAYFCASSLLPGQHTGELFFGEGSRLTVL.

This rearrangement joins TRBV2 to TRBJ1-2; 8 nucleotides agree with TRBD1. The CDR3 length is 14 residues. Germline V lookup: CDR1 SNHLY, CDR2 FYNNEI. After removal of 10 bases from V and 0 bases from J, the junction contained 7 bases not matched to a gene. The CDR3 loop is CATQDRGANYGYTF. CDR3 sequence (DNA): TGTGCCACCCAAGACAGGGGAGCTAACTATGGCTACACCTTC. The variable domain in full, with the rest retrieved from reference TRBV2 and TRBJ1-2, is EPEVTQTPSHQVTQMGQEVILRCVPISNHLYFYWYRQILGQKVEFLVSFYNNEISEKSEIFDDQFSVERPDGSNFTLKIRSTKLEDSAMYFCATQDRGANYGYTFGSGTRLTVV.

This chain links TRBV6-1 with TRBJ1-3; D might be TRBD1 (5 bases). V was clipped by 3 bases and J by 2 bases, with 8 bases between them. This CDR3 is built from 14 residues. Germline CDR1 reads MNHNS; CDR2 reads SASEGT. CDR3 sequence: CASSELGAGNTIYF. The CDR3 DNA reads as TGTGCCAGCAGTGAGTTAGGGGCTGGAAACACCATATATTTT.